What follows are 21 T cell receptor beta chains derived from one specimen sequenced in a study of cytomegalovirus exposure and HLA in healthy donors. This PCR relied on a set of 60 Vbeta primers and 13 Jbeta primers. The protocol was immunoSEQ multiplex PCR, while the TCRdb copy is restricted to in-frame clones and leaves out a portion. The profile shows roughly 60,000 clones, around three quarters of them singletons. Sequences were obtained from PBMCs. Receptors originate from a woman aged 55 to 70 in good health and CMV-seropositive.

The CDR3 DNA reads as TGTGCCAGCAGCTCAACCTCGGGGAATCAGCCCCAGCATTTT. Encoded protein: CASSSTSGNQPQHF. The genes are TRBV11-2 and TRBJ1-5; D gene unclear. The CDR3 contains 14 residues. The germline CDR1 and CDR2 sequences are SGHAT and FQNNGV. Trimming took off 4 bases at V and 4 bases at J, with 11 bases between the two ends.

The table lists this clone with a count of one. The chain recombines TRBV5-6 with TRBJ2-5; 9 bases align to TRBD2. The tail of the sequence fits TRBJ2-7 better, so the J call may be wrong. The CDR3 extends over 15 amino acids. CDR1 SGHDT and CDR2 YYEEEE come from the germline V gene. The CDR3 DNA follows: TGTGCCAGCAGCACCGTACTAGCGGGCGGCGGCGAGCAGTACTTC. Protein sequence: CASSTVLAGGGEQYF.

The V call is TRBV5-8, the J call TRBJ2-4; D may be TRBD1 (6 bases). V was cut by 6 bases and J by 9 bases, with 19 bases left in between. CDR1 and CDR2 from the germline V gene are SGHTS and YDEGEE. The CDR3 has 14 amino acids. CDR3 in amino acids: CASTFNRVEVIQYF. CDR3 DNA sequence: TGTGCCAGCACCTTTAACAGGGTAGAGGTCATTCAGTACTTC.

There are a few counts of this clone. Written as DNA, the CDR3 is TGTGCCAGCCGTAGGGACAGGGGATCAGATACGCAGTATTTT. This encodes CASRRDRGSDTQYF. The chain carries TRBV27 and TRBJ2-3; 10 bases are shared with TRBD1. This CDR3 is 14 amino acids long. Germline V gene lookup returns CDR1 MNHEY and CDR2 SMNVEV (reference sequence). The ends lost 8 bases at V and 4 bases at J; junction bases unmatched: 6.

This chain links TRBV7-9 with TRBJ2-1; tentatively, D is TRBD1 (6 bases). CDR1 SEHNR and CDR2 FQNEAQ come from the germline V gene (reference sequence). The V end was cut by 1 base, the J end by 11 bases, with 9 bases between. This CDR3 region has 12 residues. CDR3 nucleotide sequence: TGTGCCAGCAGCTTAGGCGGACAGCAGCAGTTCTTC. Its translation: CASSLGGQQQFF. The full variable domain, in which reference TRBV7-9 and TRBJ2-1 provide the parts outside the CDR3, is DTGVSQNPRHKITKRGQNVTFRCDPISEHNRLYWYRQTLGQGPEFLTYFQNEAQLEKSRLLSDRFSAERPKGSFSTLEIQRTEQGDSAMYLCASSLGGQQQFFGPGTRLTVL.

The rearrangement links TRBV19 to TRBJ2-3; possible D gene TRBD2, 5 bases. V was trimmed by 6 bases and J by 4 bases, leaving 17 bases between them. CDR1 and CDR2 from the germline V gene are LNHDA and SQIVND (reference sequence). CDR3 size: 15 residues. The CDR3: CASRISGNNADTQYF. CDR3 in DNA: TGTGCCAGTAGAATTTCCGGGAACAACGCAGATACGCAGTATTTT.

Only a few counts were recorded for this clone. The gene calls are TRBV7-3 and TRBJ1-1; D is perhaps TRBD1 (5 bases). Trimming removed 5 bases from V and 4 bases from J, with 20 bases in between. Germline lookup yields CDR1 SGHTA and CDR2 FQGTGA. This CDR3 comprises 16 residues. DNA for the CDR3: TGTGCCAGCAGCAGACTCGCGAAACAGGCTGGCACTGAAGCTTTCTTT. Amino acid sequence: CASSRLAKQAGTEAFF.

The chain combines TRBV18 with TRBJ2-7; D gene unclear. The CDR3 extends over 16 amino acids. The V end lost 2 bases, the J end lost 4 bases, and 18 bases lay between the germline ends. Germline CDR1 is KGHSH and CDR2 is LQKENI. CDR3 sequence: CASSPSGYDKSYEQYF. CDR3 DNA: TGTGCCAGCTCACCAAGTGGATACGACAAGTCATACGAGCAGTACTTC. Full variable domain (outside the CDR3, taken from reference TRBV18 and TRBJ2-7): NAGVMQNPRHLVRRRGQEARLRCSPMKGHSHVYWYRQLPEEGLKFMVYLQKENIIDESGMPKERFSAEFPKEGPSILRIQQVVRGDSAAYFCASSPSGYDKSYEQYFGPGTRLTVT.

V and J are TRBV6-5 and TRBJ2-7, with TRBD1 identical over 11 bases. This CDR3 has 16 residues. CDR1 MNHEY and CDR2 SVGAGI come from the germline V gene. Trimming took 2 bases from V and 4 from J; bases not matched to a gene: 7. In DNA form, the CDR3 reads TGTGCCAGCAGTTACACCCCGGACAGGGGGCCGTACGAGCAGTACTTC. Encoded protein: CASSYTPDRGPYEQYF.

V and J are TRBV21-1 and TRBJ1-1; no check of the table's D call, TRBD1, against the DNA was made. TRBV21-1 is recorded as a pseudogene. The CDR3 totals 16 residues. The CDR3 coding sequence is TGTGCCAGCAGGAGAGAGGGGGCGGAGGATAACACTGAAGCTTTCTTT. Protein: CASRREGAEDNTEAFF.

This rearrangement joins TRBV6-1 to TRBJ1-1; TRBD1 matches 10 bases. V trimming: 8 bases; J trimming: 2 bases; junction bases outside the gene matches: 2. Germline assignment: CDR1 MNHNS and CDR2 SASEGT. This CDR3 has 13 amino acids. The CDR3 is CASGTGVNTEAFF. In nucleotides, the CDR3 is TGTGCCAGCGGGACAGGGGTTAACACTGAAGCTTTCTTT.

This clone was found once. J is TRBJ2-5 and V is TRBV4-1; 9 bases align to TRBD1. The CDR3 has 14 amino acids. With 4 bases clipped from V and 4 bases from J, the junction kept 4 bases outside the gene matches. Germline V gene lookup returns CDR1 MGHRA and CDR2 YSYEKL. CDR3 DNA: TGCGCCAGCAGCCCGGACAGGGGAGGAGAGACCCAGTACTTC. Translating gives CASSPDRGGETQYF.

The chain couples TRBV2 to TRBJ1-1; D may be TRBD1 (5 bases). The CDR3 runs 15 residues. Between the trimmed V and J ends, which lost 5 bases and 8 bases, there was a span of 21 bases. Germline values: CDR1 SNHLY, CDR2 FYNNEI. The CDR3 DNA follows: TGTGCCAGCAGTTCTGATGTCTACAGGAGCCCGGAAGCTTTCTTT. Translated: CASSSDVYRSPEAFF.

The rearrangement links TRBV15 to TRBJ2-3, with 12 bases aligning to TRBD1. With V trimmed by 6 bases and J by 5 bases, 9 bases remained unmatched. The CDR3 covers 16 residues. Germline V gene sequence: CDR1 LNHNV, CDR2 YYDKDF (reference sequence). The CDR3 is CATRNRGQGAGDTQYF. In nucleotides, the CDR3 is TGTGCCACCAGAAACCGGGGACAGGGGGCCGGAGATACGCAGTATTTT.

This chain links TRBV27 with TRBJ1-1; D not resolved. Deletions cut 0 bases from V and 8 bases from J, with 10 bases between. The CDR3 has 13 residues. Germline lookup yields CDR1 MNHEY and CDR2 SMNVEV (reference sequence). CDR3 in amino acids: CASSLSEGSEAFF. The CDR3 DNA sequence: TGTGCCAGCAGTTTATCAGAGGGTTCAGAAGCTTTCTTT.

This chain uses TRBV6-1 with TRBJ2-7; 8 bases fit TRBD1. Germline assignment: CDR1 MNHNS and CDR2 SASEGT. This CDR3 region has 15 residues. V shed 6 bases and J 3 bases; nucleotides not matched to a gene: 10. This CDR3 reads CASSTDRGTFYEQYF. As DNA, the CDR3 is TGTGCCAGCAGCACAGACAGGGGTACCTTCTACGAGCAGTACTTC.

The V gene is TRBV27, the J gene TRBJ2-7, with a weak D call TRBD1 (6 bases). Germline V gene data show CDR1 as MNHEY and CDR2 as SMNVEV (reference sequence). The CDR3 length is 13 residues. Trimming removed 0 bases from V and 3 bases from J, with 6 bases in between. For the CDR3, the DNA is TGTGCCAGCAGTTTATCAGGGGGCTACGAGCAGTACTTC. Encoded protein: CASSLSGGYEQYF.

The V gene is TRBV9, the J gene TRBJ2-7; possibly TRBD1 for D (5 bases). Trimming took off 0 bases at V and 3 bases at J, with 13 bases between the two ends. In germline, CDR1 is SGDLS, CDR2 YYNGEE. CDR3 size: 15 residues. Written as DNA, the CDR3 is TGTGCCAGCAGCGTAGGGGCAGGGCTCTACTACGAGCAGTACTTC. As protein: CASSVGAGLYYEQYF. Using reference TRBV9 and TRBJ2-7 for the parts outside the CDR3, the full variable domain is DSGVTQTPKHLITATGQRVTLRCSPRSGDLSVYWYQQSLDQGLQFLIQYYNGEERAKGNILERFSAQQFPDLHSELNLSSLELGDSALYFCASSVGAGLYYEQYFGPGTRLTVT.

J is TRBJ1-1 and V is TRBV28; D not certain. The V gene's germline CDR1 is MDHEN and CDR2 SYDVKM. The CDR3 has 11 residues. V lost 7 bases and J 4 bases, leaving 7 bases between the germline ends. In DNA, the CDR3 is TGTGCCAGCATGGTCGGCACTGAAGCTTTCTTT. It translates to CASMVGTEAFF.

In DNA, the CDR3 is TGTGCCAGTAATAGCAGGGTCTTTGCAGGAAACACCATATATTTT. Translation: CASNSRVFAGNTIYF. This chain links TRBV19 with TRBJ1-3; a possible D gene is TRBD1 (5 bases). CDR3 size: 15 residues. From germline, CDR1 is LNHDA and CDR2 SQIVND (reference sequence). Deletions cut 7 bases from V and 4 bases from J, with 17 bases between. Together with reference TRBV19 and TRBJ1-3, the CDR3 gives the full variable domain: DGGITQSPKYLFRKEGQNVTLSCEQNLNHDAMYWYRQDPGQGLRLIYYSQIVNDFQKGDIAEGYSVSREKKESFPLTVTSAQKNPTAFYLCASNSRVFAGNTIYFGEGSWLTVV.

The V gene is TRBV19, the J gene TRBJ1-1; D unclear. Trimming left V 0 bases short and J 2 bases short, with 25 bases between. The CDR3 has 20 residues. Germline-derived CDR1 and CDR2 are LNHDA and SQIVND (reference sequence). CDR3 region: CASSIESDSSLKRRNTEAFF. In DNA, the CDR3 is TGTGCCAGTAGTATAGAGAGCGATTCTTCCCTGAAAAGGCGAAACACTGAAGCTTTCTTT.